The T cell receptor beta chain under discussion was sequenced for a study of PD-1 blockade in mismatch repair-deficient tumors. Germline CDR1 reads LNHDA; CDR2 reads SQIVND (reference sequence). Deletions cut 4 bases from V and 2 bases from J, with 17 bases between. This CDR3 has 17 residues. All patients were mismatch repair deficient, assessed by either PCR or immunohistochemistry. Some clones are missing from TCRdb's copy, which holds only in-frame ones; the method was immunoSEQ multiplex PCR. The sample lists about 9,400 clones; more than 80% were seen once. The specimen comprised PBMCs, sampled around 46 weeks after starting pembrolizumab. The rearrangement links TRBV19 to TRBJ1-4, with D perhaps TRBD1 (6 bases). The receptor was isolated from an adult with mismatch repair-deficient cancer. CDR3 amino acids: CASSNRYRDGTNEKLFF. For the CDR3, the DNA is TGTGCCAGTAGTAACAGATACAGGGACGGGACTAATGAAAAACTGTTTTTT.